The rows below give T cell receptor beta chains drawn from one sample of a study of shared clonotypes between healthy human individuals. Using immunoSEQ multiplex PCR, the repertoire was profiled, and TCRdb retains in-frame clones only, with some absent. The sample has approximately 700,000 clones, 55% to 85% seen once. Sequenced input: memory CD4+ T cells sorted from blood. These TCRs come from a woman in her twenties or thirties in good health. The CDR3 runs from the conserved cysteine through the conserved F or W. Each record gives: clone size, V gene, D gene, J gene, CDR3 protein, CDR3 DNA. The D gene is left open where the match is weak. Expanded clones are given a class, and other clones once, few, many or no size at all.

size: once; V: TRBV25-1; D: TRBD1; J: TRBJ1-2; CDR3: CAIETGNYGYTF; DNA: TGTGCCATCGAGACAGGGAACTATGGCTACACCTTC
size: few; V: TRBV30; D: TRBD2; J: TRBJ2-7; CDR3: CAWGVAGGTHEQYF; DNA: TGTGCCTGGGGGGTAGCGGGAGGTACCCACGAGCAGTACTTC
size: NA; V: TRBV6-1; D: NA; J: TRBJ2-7; CDR3: CASRALGAAVYEQYF; DNA: TGTGCCAGCCGGGCCCTGGGAGCGGCGGTCTACGAGCAGTACTTC
size: NA; V: TRBV7-9; D: NA; J: TRBJ1-2; CDR3: CASSLEGYGYTF; DNA: TGTGCCAGCAGCTTGGAGGGCTATGGCTACACCTTC
size: NA; V: TRBV28; D: TRBD2; J: TRBJ2-3; CDR3: CASSGGTSGTYATQYF; DNA: TGTGCCAGCAGCGGCGGGACTAGCGGCACCTATGCGACGCAGTATTTT
size: NA; V: TRBV7-6; D: TRBD2; J: TRBJ2-5; CDR3: CASSPRTSQETQYF; DNA: TGTGCCAGCAGCCCCCGGACTAGCCAAGAGACCCAGTACTTC
size: NA; V: TRBV27; D: TRBD1; J: TRBJ2-7; CDR3: CASRGLGDRGAGFSYEQYF; DNA: TGTGCCAGCAGGGGGCTCGGGGACAGGGGGGCGGGGTTCTCCTACGAGCAGTACTTC
size: NA; V: TRBV6-4; D: NA; J: TRBJ2-1; CDR3: CASSEDQGFGSNEQFF; DNA: TGTGCCAGCAGTGAAGATCAGGGTTTTGGTAGCAATGAGCAGTTCTTC
size: NA; V: TRBV5-1; D: NA; J: TRBJ2-1; CDR3: CASSFGPLDEQFF; DNA: TGCGCCAGCAGCTTCGGACCGTTGGATGAGCAGTTCTTC
size: few; V: TRBV28; D: NA; J: TRBJ2-7; CDR3: CASSAARLGATYEQYF; DNA: TGTGCCAGCAGTGCGGCACGGTTGGGCGCCACCTACGAGCAGTACTTC
size: NA; V: TRBV5-1; D: TRBD2; J: TRBJ2-3; CDR3: CASSLGASGTAGTDTQYF; DNA: TGCGCCAGCAGCTTGGGGGCTAGCGGCACAGCGGGCACAGATACGCAGTATTTT
size: NA; V: TRBV7-8; D: TRBD2; J: TRBJ2-1; CDR3: CASTSLASGRGNEQFF; DNA: TGTGCCAGCACCTCCCTTGCAAGCGGGAGGGGGAATGAGCAGTTCTTC
size: NA; V: TRBV4-2; D: NA; J: TRBJ2-2; CDR3: CASSQDIYLTGELFF; DNA: TGTGCCAGCAGCCAAGATATCTACCTAACCGGGGAGCTGTTTTTT
size: NA; V: TRBV5-1; D: TRBD2; J: TRBJ2-3; CDR3: CASSMGLAGGFTDTQYF; DNA: TGCGCCAGCAGCATGGGACTAGCGGGAGGGTTCACAGATACGCAGTATTTT
size: many; V: TRBV15; D: NA; J: TRBJ2-3; CDR3: CATSSLPEKGHRTDTQYF; DNA: TGTGCCACCAGCAGTTTACCAGAGAAGGGGCATCGGACAGATACGCAGTATTTT
size: NA; V: TRBV6-1; D: NA; J: TRBJ1-1; CDR3: CASSFSLQGTEAFF; DNA: TGTGCCAGCAGTTTTTCATTACAGGGTACTGAAGCTTTCTTT
size: NA; V: TRBV28; D: TRBD1; J: TRBJ2-7; CDR3: CASRPTLGQGERNEQYF; DNA: TGTGCCAGCAGACCCACGTTGGGACAGGGGGAGAGAAACGAGCAGTACTTC
size: NA; V: TRBV6-1; D: TRBD1; J: TRBJ1-1; CDR3: CASSEYRGGTEAFF; DNA: TGTGCCAGCAGTGAATACAGGGGAGGGACTGAAGCTTTCTTT